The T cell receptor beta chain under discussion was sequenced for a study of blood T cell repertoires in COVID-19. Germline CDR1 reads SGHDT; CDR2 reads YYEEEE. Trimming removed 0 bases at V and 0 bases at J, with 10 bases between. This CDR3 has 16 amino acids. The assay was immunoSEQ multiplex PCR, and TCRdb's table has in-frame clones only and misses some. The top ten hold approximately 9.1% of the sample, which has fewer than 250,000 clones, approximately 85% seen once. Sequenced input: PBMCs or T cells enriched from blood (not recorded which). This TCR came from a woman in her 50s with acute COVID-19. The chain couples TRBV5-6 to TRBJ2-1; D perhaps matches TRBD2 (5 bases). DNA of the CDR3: TGTGCCAGCAGCTTGGAGCGGAGGAGCTCCTACAATGAGCAGTTCTTC. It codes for CASSLERRSSYNEQFF.